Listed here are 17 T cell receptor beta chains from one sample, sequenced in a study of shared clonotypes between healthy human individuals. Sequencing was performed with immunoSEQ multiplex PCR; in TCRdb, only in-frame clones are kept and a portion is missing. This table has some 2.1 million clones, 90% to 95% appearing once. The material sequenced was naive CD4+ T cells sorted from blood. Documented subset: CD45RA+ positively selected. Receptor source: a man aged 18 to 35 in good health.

The DNA for the CDR3 is TGTGCCATCAGTGGAGACAGCTACACTGAAGCTTTCTTT. It codes for CAISGDSYTEAFF. This chain joins TRBV10-3 and TRBJ1-1; a weak D match, TRBD1 (5 bases). Germline lookup yields CDR1 ENHRY and CDR2 SYGVKD. This CDR3 is built from 13 residues. The V end lost 4 bases, the J end lost 3 bases, and 9 bases lay between the germline ends.

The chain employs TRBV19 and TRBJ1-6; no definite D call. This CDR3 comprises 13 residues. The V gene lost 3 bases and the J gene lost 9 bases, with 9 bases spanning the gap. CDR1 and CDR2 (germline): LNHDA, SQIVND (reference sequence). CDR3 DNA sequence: TGTGCCAGTAGTATGGAAGTTAGTTCACCCCTCCACTTT. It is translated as CASSMEVSSPLHF.

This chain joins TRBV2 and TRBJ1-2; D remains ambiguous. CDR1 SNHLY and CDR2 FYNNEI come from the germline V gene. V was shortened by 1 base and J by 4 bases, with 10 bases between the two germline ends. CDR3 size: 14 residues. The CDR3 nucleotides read TGTGCCAGCAGTGAAGTAGGGATCGCCTATGGCTACACCTTC. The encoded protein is CASSEVGIAYGYTF. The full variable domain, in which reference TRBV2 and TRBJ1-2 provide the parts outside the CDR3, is EPEVTQTPSHQVTQMGQEVILRCVPISNHLYFYWYRQILGQKVEFLVSFYNNEISEKSEIFDDQFSVERPDGSNFTLKIRSTKLEDSAMYFCASSEVGIAYGYTFGSGTRLTVV.

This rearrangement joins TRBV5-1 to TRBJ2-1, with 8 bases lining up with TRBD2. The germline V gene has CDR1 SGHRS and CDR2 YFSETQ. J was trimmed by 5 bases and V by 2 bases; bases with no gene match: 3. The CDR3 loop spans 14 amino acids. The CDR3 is CASSLGGGHNEQFF. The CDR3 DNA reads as TGCGCCAGCAGCTTAGGCGGGGGGCACAATGAGCAGTTCTTC.

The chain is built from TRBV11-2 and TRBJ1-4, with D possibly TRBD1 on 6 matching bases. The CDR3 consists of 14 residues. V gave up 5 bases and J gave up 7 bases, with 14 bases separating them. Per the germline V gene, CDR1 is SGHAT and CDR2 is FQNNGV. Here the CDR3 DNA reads TGTGCCAGCAGCCCGAGGGGGTCGGGTGAAAAACTGTTTTTT. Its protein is CASSPRGSGEKLFF. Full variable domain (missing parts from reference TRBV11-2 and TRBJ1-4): EAGVAQSPRYKIIEKRQSVAFWCNPISGHATLYWYQQILGQGPKLLIQFQNNGVVDDSQLPKDRFSAERLKGVDSTLKIQPAKLEDSAVYLCASSPRGSGEKLFFGSGTQLSVL.

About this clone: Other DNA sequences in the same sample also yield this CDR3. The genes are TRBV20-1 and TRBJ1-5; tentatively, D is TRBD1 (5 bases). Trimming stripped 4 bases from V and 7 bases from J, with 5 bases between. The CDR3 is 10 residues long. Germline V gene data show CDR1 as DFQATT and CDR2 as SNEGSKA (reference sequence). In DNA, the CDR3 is TGCAGTGCTAAGGGGCAGCCCCAGCATTTT. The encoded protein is CSAKGQPQHF.

Written as DNA, the CDR3 is TGTGCCAGCAGCCATCGGGGGGCTGACACTGAAGCTTTCTTT. As protein: CASSHRGADTEAFF. The gene calls are TRBV7-3 and TRBJ1-1; weak D call: TRBD1 (6 bases). Germline V gene sequence: CDR1 SGHTA, CDR2 FQGTGA. Trimming stripped 5 bases from V and 3 bases from J, with 13 bases between. The CDR3 extends over 14 amino acids.

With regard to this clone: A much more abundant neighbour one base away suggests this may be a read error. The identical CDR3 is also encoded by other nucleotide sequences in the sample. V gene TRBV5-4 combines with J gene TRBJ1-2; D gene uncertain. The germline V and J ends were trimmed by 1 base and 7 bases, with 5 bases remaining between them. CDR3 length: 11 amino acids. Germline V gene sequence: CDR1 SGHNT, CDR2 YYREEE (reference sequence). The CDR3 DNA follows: TGTGCCAGCAGCTTGAATAGTGGCTACACCTTC. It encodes CASSLNSGYTF.

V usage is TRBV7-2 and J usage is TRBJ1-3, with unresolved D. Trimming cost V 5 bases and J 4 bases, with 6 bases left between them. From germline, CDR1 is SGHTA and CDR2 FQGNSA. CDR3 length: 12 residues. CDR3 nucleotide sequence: TGTGCCAGCAGCACCCGCGGAAACACCATATATTTT. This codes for CASSTRGNTIYF.

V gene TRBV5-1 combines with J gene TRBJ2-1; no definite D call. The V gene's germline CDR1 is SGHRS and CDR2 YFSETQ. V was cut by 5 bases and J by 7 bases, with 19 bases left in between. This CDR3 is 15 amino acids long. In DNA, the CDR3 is TGCGCCAGCAGTAAATGGTCTTCACCCCAGAATGAGCAGTTCTTC. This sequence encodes CASSKWSSPQNEQFF.

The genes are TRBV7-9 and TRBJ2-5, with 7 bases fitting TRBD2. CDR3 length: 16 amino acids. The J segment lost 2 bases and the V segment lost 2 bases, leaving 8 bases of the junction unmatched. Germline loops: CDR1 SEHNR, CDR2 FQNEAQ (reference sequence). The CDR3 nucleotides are TGTGCCAGCAGCTTAAAGCTAGCGGCTTTACAAGAGACCCAGTACTTC. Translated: CASSLKLAALQETQYF.

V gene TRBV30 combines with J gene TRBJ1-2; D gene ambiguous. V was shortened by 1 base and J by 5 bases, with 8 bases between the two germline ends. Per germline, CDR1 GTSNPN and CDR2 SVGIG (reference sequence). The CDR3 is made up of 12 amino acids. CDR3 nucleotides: TGTGCCTGGAGTGGGTCGCGGTATGGCTACACCTTC. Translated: CAWSGSRYGYTF.

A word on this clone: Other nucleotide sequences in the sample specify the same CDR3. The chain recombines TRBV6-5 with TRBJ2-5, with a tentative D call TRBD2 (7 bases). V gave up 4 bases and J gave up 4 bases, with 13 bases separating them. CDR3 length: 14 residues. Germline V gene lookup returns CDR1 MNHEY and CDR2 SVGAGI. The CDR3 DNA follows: TGTGCCAGCAGTTCCTCGGGGGGCCGAGAGACCCAGTACTTC. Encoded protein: CASSSSGGRETQYF.

The CDR3 sequence is CASSPVQGVYGYTF. In nucleotides, the CDR3 is TGTGCCAGCTCACCAGTACAGGGAGTCTATGGCTACACCTTC. V usage is TRBV18 and J usage is TRBJ1-2, with D perhaps matching TRBD1 (6 bases). Germline V lookup: CDR1 KGHSH, CDR2 LQKENI. The V gene lost 2 bases and the J gene lost 4 bases, with 11 bases spanning the gap. The CDR3 extends over 14 amino acids.

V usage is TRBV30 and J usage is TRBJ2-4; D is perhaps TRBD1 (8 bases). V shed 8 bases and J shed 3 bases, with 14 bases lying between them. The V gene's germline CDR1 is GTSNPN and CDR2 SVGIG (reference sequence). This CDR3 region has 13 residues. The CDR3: CAEQGEGKNIQYF. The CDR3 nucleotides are TGTGCCGAACAGGGGGAGGGCAAAAACATTCAGTACTTC. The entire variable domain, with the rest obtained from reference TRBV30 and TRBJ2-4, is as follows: SQTIHQWPATLVQPVGSPLSLECTVEGTSNPNLYWYRQAAGRGLQLLFYSVGIGQISSEVPQNLSASRPQDRQFILSSKKLLLSDSGFYLCAEQGEGKNIQYFGAGTRLSVL.

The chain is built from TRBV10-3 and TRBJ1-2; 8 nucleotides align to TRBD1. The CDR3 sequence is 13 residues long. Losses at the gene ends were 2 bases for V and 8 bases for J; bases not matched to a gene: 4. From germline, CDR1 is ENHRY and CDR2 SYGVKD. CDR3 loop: CAISERTGKGYTF. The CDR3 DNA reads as TGTGCCATCAGTGAGCGGACAGGGAAGGGCTACACCTTC.

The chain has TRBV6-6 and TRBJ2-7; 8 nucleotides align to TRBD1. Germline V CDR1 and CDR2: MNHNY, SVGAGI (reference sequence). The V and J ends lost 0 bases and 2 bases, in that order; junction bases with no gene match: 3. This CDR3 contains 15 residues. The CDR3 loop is CASSYSTGATYEQYF. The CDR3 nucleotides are TGTGCCAGCAGTTACTCGACAGGGGCAACCTACGAGCAGTACTTC.